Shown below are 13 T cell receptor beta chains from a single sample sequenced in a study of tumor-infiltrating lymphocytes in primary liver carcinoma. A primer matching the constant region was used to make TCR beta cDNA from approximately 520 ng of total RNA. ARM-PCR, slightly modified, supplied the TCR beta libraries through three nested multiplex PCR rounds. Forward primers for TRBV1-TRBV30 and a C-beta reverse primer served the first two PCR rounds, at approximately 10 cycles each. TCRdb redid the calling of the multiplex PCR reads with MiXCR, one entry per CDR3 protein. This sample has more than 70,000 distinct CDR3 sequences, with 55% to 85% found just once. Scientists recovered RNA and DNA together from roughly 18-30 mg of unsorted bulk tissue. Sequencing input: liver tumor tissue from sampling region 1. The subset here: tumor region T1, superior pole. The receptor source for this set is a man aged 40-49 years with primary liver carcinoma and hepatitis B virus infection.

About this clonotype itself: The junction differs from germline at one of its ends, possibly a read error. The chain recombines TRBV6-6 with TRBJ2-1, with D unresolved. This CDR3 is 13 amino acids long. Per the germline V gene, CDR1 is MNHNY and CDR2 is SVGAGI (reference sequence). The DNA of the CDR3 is TGTGCTAGCAGTTCCCCCCCCTACAATGAGCAGTTCTTC. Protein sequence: CASSSPPYNEQFF.

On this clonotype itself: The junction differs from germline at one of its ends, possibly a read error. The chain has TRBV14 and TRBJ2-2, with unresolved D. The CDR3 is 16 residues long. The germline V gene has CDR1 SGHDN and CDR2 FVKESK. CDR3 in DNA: TGTGCCAACAGCCAATCGATGGCGGCCAACACCGGGGAGCTGTTTTTT. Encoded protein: CANSQSMAANTGELFF.

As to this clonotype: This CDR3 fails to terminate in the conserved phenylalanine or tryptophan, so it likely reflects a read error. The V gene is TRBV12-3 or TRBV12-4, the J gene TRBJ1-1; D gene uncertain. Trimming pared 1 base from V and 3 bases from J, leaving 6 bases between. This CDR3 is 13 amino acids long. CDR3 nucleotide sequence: TGTGCCAGCAGTTTAGTACAGTACACTGAAGCTTTCTCC. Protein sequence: CASSLVQYTEAFS.

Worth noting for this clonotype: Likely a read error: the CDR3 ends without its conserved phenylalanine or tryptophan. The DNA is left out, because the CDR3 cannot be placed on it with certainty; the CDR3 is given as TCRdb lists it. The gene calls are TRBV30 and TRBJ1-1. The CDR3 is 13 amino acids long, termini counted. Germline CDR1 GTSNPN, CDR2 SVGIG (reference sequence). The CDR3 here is CAWSVHSGTEAFL.

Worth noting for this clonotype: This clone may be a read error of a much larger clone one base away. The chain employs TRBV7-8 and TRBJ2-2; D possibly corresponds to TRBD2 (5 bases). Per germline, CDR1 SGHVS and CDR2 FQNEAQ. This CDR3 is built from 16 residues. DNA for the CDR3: TGTGTCAGCAGCTTAGGACGGGGAGTGAGCACCGGGGAGCTGTTTTTT. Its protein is CVSSLGRGVSTGELFF.

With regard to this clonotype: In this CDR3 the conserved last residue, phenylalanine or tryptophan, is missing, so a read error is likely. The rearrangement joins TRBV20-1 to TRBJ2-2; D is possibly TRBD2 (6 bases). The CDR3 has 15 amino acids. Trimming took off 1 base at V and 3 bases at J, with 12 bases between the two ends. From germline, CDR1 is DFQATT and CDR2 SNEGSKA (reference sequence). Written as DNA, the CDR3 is TGCAGTGCTAGAGCATTGAAGCGGGACACCGGGGAGCTGTTTTCT. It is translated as CSARALKRDTGELFS.

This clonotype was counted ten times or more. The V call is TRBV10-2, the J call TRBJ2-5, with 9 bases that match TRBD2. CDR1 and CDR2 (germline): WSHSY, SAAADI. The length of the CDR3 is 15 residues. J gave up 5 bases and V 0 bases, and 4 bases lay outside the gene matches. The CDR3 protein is CASSESAGGGETQYF. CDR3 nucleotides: TGCGCCAGCAGTGAGTCGGCGGGAGGGGGTGAGACCCAGTACTTC.

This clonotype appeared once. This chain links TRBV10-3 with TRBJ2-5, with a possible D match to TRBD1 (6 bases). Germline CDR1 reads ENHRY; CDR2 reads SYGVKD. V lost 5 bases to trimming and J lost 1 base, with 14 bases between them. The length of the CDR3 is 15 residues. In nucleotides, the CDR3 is TGTGCCATCAGTCTGGGACATCTTTCCCAAGAGACCCAGTACTTC. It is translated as CAISLGHLSQETQYF.

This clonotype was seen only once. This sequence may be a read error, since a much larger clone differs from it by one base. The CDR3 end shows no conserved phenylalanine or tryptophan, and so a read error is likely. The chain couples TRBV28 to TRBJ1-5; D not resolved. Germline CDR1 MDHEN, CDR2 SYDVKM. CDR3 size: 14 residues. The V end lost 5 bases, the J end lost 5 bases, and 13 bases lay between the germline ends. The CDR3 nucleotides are TGTGCCAGCAGTCCCCCACCGGCGGATCAGCCCCAGCATTAT. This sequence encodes CASSPPPADQPQHY.

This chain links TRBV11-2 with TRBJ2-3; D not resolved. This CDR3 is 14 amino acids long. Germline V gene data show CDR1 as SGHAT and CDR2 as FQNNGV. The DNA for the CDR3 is TGTGTCAGGAGCCCGGGCTCCCCGTTAGATACGCAGTATTTT. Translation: CVRSPGSPLDTQYF. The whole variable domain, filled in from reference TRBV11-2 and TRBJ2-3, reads EAGVAQSPRYKIIEKRQSVAFWCNPISGHATLYWYQQILGQGPKLLIQFQNNGVVDDSQLPKDRFSAERLKGVDSTLKIQPAKLEDSAVYLCVRSPGSPLDTQYFGPGTRLTVL.

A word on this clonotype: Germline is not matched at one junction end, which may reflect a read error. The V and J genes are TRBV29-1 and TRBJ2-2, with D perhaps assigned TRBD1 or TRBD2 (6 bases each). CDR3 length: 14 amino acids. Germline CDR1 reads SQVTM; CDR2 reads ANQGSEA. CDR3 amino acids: CNVAGQWNTGEQFF. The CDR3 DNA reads TGCAATGTTGCGGGACAATGGAACACCGGGGAGCAGTTTTTT.

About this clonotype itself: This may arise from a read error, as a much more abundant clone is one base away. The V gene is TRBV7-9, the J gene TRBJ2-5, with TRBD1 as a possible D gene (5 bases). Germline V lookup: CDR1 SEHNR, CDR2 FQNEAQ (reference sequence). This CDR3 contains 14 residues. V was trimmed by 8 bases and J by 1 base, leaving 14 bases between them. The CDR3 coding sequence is TGTGCCAGCGTCAAAGACAGTTCCCAAGAGACCCAGTACTTC. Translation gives CASVKDSSQETQYF.

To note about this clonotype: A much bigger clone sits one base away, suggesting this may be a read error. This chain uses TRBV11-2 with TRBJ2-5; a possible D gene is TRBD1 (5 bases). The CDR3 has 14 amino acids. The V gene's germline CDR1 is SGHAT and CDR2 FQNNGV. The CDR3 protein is CASNLERGTETQYF. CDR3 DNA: TGTGCCAGCAACTTAGAAAGGGGCACTGAGACCCAGTACTTC. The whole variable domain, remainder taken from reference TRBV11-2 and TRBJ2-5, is EAGVAQSPRYKIIEKRQSVAFWCNPISGHATLYWYQQILGQGPKLLIQFQNNGVVDDSQLPKDRFSAERLKGVDSTLKIQPAKLEDSAVYLCASNLERGTETQYFGPGTRLLVL.